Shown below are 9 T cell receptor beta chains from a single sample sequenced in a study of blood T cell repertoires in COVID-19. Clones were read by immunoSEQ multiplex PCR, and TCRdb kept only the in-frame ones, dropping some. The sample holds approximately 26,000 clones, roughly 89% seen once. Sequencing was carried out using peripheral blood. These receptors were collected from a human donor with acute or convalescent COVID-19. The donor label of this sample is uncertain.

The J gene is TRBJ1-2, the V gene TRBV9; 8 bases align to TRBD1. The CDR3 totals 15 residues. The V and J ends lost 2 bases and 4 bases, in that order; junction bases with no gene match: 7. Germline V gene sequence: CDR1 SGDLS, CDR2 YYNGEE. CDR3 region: CASSVDRGSFYGYTF. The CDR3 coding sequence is TGTGCCAGCAGCGTCGACAGGGGCTCCTTCTATGGCTACACCTTC.

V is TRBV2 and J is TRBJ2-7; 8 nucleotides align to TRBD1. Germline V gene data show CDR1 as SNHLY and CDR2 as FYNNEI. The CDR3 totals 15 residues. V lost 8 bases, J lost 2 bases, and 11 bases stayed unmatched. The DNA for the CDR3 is TGTGCCAGCGGAGGACAGGGTATTTTTACCTACGAGCAGTACTTC. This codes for CASGGQGIFTYEQYF. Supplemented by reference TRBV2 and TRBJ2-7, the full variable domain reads EPEVTQTPSHQVTQMGQEVILRCVPISNHLYFYWYRQILGQKVEFLVSFYNNEISEKSEIFDDQFSVERPDGSNFTLKIRSTKLEDSAMYFCASGGQGIFTYEQYFGPGTRLTVT.

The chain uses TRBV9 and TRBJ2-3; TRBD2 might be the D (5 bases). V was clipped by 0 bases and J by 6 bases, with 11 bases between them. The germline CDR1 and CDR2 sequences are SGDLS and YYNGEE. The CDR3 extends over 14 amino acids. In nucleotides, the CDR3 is TGTGCCAGCAGCGTAGACCTAGTAGCGGATACGCAGTATTTT. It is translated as CASSVDLVADTQYF.

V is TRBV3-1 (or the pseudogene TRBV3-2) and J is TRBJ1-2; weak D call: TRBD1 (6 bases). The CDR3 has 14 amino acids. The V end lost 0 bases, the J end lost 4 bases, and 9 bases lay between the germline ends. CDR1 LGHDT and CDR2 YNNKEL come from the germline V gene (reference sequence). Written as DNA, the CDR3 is TGTGCCAGCAGCCAAGATGGACAGTCCTATGGCTACACCTTC. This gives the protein CASSQDGQSYGYTF.

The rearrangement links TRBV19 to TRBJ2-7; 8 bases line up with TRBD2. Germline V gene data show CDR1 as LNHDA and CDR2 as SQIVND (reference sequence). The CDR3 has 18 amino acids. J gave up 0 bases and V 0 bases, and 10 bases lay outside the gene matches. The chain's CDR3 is CASSIDPLGLDFSYEQYF. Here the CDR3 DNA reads TGTGCCAGTAGTATAGACCCCCTGGGACTAGATTTCTCCTACGAGCAGTACTTC.

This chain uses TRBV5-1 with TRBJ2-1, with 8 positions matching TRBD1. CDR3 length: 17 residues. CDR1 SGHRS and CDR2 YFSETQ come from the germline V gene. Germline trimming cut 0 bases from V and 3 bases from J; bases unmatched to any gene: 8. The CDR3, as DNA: TGCGCCAGCAGCTTGGAGCCGCGACAGGGGCTCTACAATGAGCAGTTCTTC. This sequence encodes CASSLEPRQGLYNEQFF.

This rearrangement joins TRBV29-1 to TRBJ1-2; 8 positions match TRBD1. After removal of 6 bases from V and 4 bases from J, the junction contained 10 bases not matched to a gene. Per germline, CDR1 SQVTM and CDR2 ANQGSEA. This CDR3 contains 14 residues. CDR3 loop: CSVLNGQGGYGYTF. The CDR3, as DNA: TGCAGCGTACTTAATGGACAGGGAGGCTATGGCTACACCTTC.

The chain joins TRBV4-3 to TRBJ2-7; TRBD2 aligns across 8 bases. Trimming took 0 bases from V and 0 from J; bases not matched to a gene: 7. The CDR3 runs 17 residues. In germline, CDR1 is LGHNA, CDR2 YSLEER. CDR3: CASSQDFGLAGSYEQYF. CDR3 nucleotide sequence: TGCGCCAGCAGCCAAGATTTTGGGCTAGCGGGCTCCTACGAGCAGTACTTC.

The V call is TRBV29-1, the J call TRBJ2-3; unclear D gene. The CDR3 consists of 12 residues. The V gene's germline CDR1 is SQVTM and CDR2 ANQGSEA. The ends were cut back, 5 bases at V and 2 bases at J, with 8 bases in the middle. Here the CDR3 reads CSVNYPTDTQYF. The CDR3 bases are TGCAGCGTTAACTACCCCACAGATACGCAGTATTTT.